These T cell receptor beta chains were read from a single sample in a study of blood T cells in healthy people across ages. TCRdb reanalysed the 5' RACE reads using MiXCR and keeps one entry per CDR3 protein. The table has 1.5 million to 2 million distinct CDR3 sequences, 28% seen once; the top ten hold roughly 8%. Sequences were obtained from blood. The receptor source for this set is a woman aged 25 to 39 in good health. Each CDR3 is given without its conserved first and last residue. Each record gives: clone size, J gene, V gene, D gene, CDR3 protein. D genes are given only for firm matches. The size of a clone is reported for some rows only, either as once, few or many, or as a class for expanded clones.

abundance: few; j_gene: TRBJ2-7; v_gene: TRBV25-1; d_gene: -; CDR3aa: ASSESGATYEQY
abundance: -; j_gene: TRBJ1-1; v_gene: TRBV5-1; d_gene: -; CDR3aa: ASMWHQGTEAF
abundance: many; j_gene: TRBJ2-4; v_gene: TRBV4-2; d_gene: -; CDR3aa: ASSQSHGKKNIQY
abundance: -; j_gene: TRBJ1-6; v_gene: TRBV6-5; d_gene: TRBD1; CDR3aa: ASSPQGGSNSPLH
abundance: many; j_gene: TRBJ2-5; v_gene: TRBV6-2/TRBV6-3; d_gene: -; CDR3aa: ASLADSYQETQY
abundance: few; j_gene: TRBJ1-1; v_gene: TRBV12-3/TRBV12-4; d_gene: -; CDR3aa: ASSFIRENTEAF
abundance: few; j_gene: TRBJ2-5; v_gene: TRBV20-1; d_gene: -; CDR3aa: SSAESETQY
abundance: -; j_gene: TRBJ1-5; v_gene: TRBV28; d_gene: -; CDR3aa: ASNLVQSNQPQH
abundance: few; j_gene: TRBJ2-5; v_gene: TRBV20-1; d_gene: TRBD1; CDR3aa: SAPTQDREETQY
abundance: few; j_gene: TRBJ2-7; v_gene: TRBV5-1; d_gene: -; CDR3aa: ASSPSGKAGTKLYEQY
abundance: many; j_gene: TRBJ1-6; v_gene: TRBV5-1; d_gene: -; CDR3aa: ATGPGSDNSPLH
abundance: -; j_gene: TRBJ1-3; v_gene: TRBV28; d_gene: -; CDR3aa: ASSTVLISGNTIY
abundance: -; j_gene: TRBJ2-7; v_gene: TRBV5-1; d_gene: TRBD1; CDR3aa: ASSSDTGQGARQY
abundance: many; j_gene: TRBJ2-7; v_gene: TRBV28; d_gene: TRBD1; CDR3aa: ASRGTGSNHEQY
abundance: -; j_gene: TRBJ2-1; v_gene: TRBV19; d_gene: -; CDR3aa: ASSIRYKGSYNEQF
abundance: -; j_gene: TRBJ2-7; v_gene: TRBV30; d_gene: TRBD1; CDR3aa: AWKQGGYEQY
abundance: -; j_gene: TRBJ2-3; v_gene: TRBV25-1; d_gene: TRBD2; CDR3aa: ASSEGTSGRMAQY
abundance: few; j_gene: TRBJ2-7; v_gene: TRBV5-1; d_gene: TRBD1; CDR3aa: ASRSKGQGYEQY
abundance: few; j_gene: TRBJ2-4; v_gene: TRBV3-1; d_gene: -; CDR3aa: ASSQSTHAREQY
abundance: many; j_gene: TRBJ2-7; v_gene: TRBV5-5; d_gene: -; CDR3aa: ASSPSGTLFYEQY
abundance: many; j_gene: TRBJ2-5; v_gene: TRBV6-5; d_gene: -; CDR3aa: ASSADSVQTQY
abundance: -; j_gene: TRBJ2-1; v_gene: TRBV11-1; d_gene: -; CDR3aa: ASSPIQGMNNEQF
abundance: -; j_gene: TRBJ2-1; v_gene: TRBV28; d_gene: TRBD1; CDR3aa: TSRQGTNNEQF
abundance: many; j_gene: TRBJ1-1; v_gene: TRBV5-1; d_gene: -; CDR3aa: ASSLRGENTEAF
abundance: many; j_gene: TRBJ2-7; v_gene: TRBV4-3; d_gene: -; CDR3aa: ASSQELAEAYEQY
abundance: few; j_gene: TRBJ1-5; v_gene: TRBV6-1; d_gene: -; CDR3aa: ASSTDRIQPQH
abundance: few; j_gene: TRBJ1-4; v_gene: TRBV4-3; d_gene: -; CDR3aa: ASSQRMTNEKLF
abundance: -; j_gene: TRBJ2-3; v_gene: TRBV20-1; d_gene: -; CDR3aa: SARARAGTDTQY
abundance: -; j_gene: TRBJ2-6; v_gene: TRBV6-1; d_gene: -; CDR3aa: ASSEQGPSGANVLT
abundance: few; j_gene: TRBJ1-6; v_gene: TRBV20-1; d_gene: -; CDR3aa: SARSVETGANSPLH
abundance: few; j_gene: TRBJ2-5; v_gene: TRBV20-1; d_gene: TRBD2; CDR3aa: SARFLAGGPETQY
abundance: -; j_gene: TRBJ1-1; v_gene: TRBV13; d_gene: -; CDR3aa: ASSFVGMVAF
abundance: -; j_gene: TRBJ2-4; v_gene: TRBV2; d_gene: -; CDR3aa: ASRGEVYNEQY
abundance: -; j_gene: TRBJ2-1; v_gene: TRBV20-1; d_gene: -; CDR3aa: SARLTGTRRSTEQF
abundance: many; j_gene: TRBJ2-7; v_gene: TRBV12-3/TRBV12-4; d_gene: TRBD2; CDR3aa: ASSLTGTSGEQY
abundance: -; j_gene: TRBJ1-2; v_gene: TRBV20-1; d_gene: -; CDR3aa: SARKGGEGYT
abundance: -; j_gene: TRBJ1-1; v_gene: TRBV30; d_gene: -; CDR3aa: AWSVSIEAF
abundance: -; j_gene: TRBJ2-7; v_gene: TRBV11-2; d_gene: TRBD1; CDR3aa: ASSLDYRGPYEQY
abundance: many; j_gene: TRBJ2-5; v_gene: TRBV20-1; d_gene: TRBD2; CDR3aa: SAVAGGQETQY
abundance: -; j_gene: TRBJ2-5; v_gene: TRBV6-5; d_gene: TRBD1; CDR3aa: ASSSHLQGQETQY
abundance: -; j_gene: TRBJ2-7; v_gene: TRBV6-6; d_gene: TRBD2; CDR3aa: ASTGGRAALGEQY
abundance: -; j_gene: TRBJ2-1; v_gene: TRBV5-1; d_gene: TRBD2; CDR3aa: ASSPGGVHNEQF
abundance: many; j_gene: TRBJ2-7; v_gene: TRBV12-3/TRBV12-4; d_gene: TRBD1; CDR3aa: ASSLTGGTAPYEQY
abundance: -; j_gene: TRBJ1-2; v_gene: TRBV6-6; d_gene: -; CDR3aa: AISLNGTLDGYT
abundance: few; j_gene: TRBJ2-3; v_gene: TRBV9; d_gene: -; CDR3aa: ASSVESGGTDTQY
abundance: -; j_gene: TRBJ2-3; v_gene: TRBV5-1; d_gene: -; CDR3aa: ASSLRLGRTDTQY
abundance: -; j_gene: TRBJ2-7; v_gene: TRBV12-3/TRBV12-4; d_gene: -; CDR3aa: ASSEARAYEQY
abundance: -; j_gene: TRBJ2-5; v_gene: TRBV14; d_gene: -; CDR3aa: ASSQLGNQETQY
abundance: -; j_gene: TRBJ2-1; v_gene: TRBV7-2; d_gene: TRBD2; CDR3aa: ASSWEREEQF
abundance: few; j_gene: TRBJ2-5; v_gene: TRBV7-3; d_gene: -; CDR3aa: ASSLDSLSNEQY
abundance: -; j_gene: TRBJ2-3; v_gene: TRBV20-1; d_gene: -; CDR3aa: SARELADTQY
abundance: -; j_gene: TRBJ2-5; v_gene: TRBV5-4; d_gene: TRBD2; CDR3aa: ASSLRIAGTETQY
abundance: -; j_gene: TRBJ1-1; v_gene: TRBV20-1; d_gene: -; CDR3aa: SAKRGAGTEAF
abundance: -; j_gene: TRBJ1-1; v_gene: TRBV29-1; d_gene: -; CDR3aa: SLVSEVTEAF
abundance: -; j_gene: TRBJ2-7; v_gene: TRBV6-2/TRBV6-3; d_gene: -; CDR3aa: AGSMGLRAYEQY